This T cell receptor beta chain was observed in a study of spatial heterogeneity in lung cancer. Looking at the study overall: Beta-chain sequences consistently outnumbered alpha-chain sequences in detection. In the raw reads, each unique TCR and UMI combination was present more than ten times on average.

As for time point: sample taken at primary tumor resection. Unsorted tumor, nontumor lung tissue or cryopreserved PBMC supplied the whole RNA. The donors were 70 or so patients with non-small cell lung cancer that was early-stage and untreated. This clonotype was picked up many times. MiXCR, applied by TCRdb to the 5' RACE reads, yields one record per CDR3 protein. The profile shows approximately 7,100 distinct CDR3 sequences, about 4% of them singletons. The germline V and J ends were trimmed by 10 bases and 3 bases, with 16 bases remaining between them. CDR1 MNHEY and CDR2 SVGEGT come from the germline V gene. This CDR3 region has 14 residues.

The chain carries TRBV6-2 or TRBV6-3 and TRBJ2-1; D may correspond to TRBD1 or TRBD2 (5 bases each). Here the sequenced sample was normal lung tissue next to the tumor, taken at surgery. This clonotype was obtained from a female donor with early-stage non-small cell lung cancer. The CDR3 loop reads CATNRDPNYNEQFF. The CDR3 DNA is TGTGCCACCAACCGGGACCCTAACTACAATGAGCAGTTCTTC.